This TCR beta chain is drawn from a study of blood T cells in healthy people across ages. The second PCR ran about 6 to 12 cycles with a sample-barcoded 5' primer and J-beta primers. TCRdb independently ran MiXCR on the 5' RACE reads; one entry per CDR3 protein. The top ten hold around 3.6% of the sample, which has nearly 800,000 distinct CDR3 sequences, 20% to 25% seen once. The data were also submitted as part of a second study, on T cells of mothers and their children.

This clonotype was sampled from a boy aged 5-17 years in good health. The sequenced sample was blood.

This CDR3 reads CSVTGTNSQETQYF. CDR3 DNA: TGCAGCGTCACAGGGACCAATTCCCAAGAGACCCAGTACTTC. This chain links TRBV29-1 with TRBJ2-5; possible D gene TRBD1, 6 bases. The CDR3 sequence is 14 residues long. The germline V gene encodes CDR1 SQVTM and CDR2 ANQGSEA. V lost 6 bases to trimming and J lost 1 base, with 15 bases between them.